A selection of T cell receptor beta chains follows, all from one sample in a study of response to subunit inactivated influenza vaccine. A single record per CDR3 protein comes from TCRdb applying MiXCR to the RT-PCR reads. The sample includes roughly 620,000 distinct CDR3 sequences, 10% to 12% of them seen just once. The same sample was also studied in work on T cells expressing NK-cell markers.

The specimen comprised PBMCs from blood, sampled on the day of vaccination. The receptors derive from a man between 45 and 60 years old who received an inactivated influenza vaccine. Both conserved end residues are part of each CDR3. Fields, in order: V gene, D gene, clone size, CDR3 length, J gene, CDR3 protein, CDR3 DNA. The D gene is left open where the match is weak. Clone size appears in some rows only: once, few, many, or a class for an expanded clone.

>TRBV6-2/TRBV6-3|-|-|16|TRBJ2-1
CASRARGDSLYNEQFF
TGTGCCAGCAGGGCCCGCGGGGACAGTCTGTACAATGAGCAGTTCTTC
>TRBV3-1|-|-|14|TRBJ2-3
CASSHVGGPDTQYF
TGTGCCAGCAGCCATGTCGGGGGGCCTGATACGCAGTATTTT
>TRBV7-6|TRBD1|-|15|TRBJ2-6
CASSEGGAGANVLTF
TGTGCCAGCAGCGAAGGGGGCGCTGGGGCCAACGTCCTGACTTTC
>TRBV4-2|-|-|14|TRBJ1-2
CASSQDPGFYGYTF
TGTGCCAGCAGCCAAGATCCAGGATTCTATGGCTACACCTTC
>TRBV20-1|-|few|19|TRBJ2-4
CSARDIKVLGAQGKNIQYF
TGCAGTGCTAGAGATATCAAAGTATTGGGGGCTCAGGGCAAAAACATTCAGTACTTC
>TRBV6-5|-|few|16|TRBJ2-2
CASSYLAGSRTGELFF
TGTGCCAGCAGTTACTTGGCGGGCTCCAGGACCGGGGAGCTGTTTTTT
>TRBV29-1|-|-|14|TRBJ2-7
CSVLQRTVSYEQYF
TGCAGCGTCCTACAAAGGACAGTGTCCTACGAGCAGTACTTC
>TRBV28|-|-|14|TRBJ2-5
CASSLIPWGETQYF
TGTGCCAGCAGTTTAATCCCCTGGGGAGAGACCCAGTACTTC
>TRBV6-5|TRBD2|few|16|TRBJ2-1
CASSYSGREGYNEQFF
TGTGCCAGCAGTTACTCGGGACGGGAGGGGTACAATGAGCAGTTCTTC
>TRBV11-2|TRBD1|-|14|TRBJ2-1
CASSHAGTGYEQFF
TGTGCCAGCAGCCACGCCGGGACAGGGTACGAGCAGTTCTTC
>TRBV7-9|TRBD1|-|14|TRBJ2-1
CASSKGQGLDEQFF
TGTGCCAGCAGCAAGGGACAGGGGTTGGATGAGCAGTTCTTC